This T cell receptor beta chain originates from a study of cytomegalovirus exposure and HLA in healthy donors. V lost 4 bases and J 1 base, leaving 9 bases between the germline ends. The CDR3 is 14 residues long. Germline assignment: CDR1 MNHEY and CDR2 SMNVEV (reference sequence). In the PCR, 60 Vbeta and 13 Jbeta primers were used. Profiling relied on immunoSEQ multiplex PCR, and the TCRdb table lists in-frame clones only, not all of them. The data contain roughly 200,000 clones, around four fifths of them singletons. The sequence derives from a woman aged 40 to 49 in good health and CMV-seronegative. The J gene is TRBJ2-3, the V gene TRBV27; possible D gene TRBD2, 6 bases. Sequencing was carried out using PBMCs. The CDR3 nucleotides are TGTGCCAGCAGTTATAAGCGGGGCACAGATACGCAGTATTTT. As protein: CASSYKRGTDTQYF.